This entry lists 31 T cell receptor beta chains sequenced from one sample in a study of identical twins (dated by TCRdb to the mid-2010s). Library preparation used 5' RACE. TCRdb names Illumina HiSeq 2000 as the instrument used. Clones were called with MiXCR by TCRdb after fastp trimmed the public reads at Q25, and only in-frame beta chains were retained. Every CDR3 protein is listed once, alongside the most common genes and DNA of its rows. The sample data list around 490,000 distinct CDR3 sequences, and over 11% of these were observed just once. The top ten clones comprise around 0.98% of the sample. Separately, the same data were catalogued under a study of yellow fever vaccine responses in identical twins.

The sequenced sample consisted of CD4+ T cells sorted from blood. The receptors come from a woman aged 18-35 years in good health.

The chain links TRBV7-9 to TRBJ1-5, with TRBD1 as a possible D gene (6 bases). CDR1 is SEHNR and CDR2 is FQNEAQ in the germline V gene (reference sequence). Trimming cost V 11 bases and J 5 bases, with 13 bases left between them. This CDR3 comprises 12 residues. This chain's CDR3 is CAGGAGDQPQHF. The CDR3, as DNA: TGTGCCGGGGGGGCCGGGGATCAGCCCCAGCATTTT.

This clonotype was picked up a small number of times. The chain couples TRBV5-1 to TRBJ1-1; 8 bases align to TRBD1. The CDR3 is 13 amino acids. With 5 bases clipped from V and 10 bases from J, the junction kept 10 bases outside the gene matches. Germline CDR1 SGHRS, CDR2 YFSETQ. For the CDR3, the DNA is TGCGCCAGCAGTCCGCAGGGGGCCGTTGGAGCTTTCTTT. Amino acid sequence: CASSPQGAVGAFF.

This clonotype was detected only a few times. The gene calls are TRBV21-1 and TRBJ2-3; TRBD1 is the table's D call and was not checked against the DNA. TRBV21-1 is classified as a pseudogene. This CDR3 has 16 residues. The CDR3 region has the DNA TGTGCCAGCAGCAAAGCACCCCTCATCTCCACAGATACGCAGTATTTT. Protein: CASSKAPLISTDTQYF.

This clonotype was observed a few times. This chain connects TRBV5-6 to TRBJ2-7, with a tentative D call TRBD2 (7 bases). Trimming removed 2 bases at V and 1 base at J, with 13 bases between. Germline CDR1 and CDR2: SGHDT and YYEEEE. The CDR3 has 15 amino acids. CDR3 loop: CASSLLRGRSYEQYF. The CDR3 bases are TGTGCCAGCAGCTTACTGCGGGGGCGTTCCTACGAGCAGTACTTC.

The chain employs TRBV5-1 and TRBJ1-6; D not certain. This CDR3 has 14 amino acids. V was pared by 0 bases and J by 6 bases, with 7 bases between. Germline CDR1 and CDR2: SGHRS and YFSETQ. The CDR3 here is CASSLDPGNSPLHF. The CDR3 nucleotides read TGCGCCAGCAGCTTGGATCCGGGTAATTCACCCCTCCACTTT.

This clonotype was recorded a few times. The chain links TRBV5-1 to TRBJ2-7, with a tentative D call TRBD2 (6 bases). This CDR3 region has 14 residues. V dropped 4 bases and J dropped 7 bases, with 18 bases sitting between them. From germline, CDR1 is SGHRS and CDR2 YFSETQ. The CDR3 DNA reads TGCGCCAGCAGCCCCGGGAGCCAAGCCGGGGAGCAGTACTTC. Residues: CASSPGSQAGEQYF.

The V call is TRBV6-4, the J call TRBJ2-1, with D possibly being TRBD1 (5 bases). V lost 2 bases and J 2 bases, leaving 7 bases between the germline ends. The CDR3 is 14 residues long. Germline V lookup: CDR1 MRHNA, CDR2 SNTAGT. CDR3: CASSDGAAYNEQFF. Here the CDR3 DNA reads TGTGCCAGCAGTGACGGGGCTGCCTACAATGAGCAGTTCTTC.

Written as DNA, the CDR3 is TGTGCCAGCAGCGGCTATGACAGGGGGCCCGGGGCCAACGTCCTGACTTTC. Its translation: CASSGYDRGPGANVLTF. This chain joins TRBV5-6 and TRBJ2-6, with 10 nucleotides matching TRBD1. With 4 bases clipped from V and 4 bases from J, the junction kept 8 bases outside the gene matches. The germline V gene encodes CDR1 SGHDT and CDR2 YYEEEE. This CDR3 region has 17 residues. The variable domain in full, with the rest retrieved from reference TRBV5-6 and TRBJ2-6, is DAGVTQSPTHLIKTRGQQVTLRCSPKSGHDTVSWYQQALGQGPQFIFQYYEEEERQRGNFPDRFSGHQFPNYSSELNVNALLLGDSALYLCASSGYDRGPGANVLTFGAGSRLTVL.

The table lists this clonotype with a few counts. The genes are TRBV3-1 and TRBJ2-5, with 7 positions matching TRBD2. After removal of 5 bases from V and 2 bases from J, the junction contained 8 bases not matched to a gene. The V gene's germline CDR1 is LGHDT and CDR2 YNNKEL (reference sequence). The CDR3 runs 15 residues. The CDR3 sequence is CASSWDYRGQETQYF. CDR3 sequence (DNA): TGTGCCAGCAGCTGGGACTATCGGGGGCAAGAGACCCAGTACTTC.

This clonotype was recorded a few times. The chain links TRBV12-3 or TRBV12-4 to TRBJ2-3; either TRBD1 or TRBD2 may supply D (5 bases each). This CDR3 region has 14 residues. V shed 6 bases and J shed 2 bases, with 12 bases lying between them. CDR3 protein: CASRTGRLTDTQYF. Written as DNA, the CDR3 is TGTGCCAGCAGAACGGGACGCCTCACAGATACGCAGTATTTT.

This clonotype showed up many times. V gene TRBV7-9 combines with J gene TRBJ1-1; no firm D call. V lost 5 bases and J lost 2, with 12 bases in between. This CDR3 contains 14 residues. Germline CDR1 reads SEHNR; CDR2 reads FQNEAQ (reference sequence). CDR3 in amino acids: CASSRAVLNTEAFF. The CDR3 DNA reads TGTGCCAGCAGCCGAGCAGTCTTAAACACTGAAGCTTTCTTT.

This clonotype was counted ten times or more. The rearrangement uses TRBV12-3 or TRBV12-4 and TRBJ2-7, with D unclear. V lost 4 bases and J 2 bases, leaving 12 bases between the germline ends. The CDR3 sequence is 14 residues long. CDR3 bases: TGTGCCAGCAGTTCGGACCTCCCGGCCTACGAGCAGTACTTC. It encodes CASSSDLPAYEQYF.

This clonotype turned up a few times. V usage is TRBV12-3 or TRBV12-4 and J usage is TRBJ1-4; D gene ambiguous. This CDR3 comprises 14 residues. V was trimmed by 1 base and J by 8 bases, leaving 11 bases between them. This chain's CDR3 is CASSLGGIGEKLFF. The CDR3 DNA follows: TGTGCCAGCAGTTTAGGCGGTATCGGGGAAAAACTGTTTTTT.

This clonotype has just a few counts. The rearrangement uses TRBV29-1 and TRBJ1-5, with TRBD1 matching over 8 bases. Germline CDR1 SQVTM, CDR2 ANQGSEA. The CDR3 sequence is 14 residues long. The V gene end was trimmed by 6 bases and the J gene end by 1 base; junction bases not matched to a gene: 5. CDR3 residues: CSVTGAGSNQPQHF. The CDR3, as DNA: TGCAGCGTGACAGGGGCGGGAAGCAATCAGCCCCAGCATTTT.

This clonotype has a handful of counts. CDR3 loop: CASSAGGLVEQFF. CDR3 coding DNA: TGTGCCAGCAGCGCGGGCGGACTAGTTGAGCAGTTCTTC. The chain links TRBV7-9 to TRBJ2-1; 7 bases agree with TRBD2. CDR3 size: 13 residues. V lost 5 bases and J lost 9; bases outside the gene matches: 7. Germline V CDR1 and CDR2: SEHNR, FQNEAQ (reference sequence).

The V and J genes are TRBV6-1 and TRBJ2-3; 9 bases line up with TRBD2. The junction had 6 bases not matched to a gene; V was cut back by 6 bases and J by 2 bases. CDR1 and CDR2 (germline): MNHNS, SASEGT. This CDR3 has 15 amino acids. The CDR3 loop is CASRLRTSATDTQYF. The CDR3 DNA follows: TGTGCCAGCAGACTACGGACTAGCGCCACAGATACGCAGTATTTT.

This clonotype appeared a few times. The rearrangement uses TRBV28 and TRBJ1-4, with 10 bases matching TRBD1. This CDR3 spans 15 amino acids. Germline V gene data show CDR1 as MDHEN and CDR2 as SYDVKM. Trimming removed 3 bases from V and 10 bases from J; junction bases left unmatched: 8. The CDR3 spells CASSFNRDRGGKLFF. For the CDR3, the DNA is TGTGCCAGCAGTTTCAACCGGGACAGGGGAGGAAAACTGTTTTTT.

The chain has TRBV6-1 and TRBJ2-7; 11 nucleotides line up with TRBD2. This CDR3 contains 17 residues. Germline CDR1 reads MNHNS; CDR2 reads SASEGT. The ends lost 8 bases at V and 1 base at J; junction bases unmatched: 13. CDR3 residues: CASQGRDGTSGSYEQYF. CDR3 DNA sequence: TGTGCCAGCCAAGGACGGGACGGGACTAGCGGTTCCTACGAGCAGTACTTC.

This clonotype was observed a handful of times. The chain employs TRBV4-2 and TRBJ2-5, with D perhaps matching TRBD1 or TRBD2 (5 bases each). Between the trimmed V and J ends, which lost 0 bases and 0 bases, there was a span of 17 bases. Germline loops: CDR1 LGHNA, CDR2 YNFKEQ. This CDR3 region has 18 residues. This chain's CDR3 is CASSQEWIGTPYQETQYF. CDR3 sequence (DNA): TGTGCCAGCAGCCAAGAATGGATAGGGACGCCCTACCAAGAGACCCAGTACTTC.

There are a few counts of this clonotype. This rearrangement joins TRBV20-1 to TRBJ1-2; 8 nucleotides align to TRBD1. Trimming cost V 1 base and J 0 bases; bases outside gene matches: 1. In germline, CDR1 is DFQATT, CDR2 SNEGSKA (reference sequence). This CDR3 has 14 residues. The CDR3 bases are TGCAGTGCTAGAGCGGGACAGGCTAACTATGGCTACACCTTC. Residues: CSARAGQANYGYTF.

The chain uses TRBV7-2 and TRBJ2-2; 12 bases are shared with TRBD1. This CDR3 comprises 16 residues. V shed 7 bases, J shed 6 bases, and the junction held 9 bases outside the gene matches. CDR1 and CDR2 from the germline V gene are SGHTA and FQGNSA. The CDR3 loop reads CASTRDRGRFPGELFF. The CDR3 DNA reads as TGTGCCAGCACCCGGGACAGGGGGCGCTTTCCCGGGGAGCTGTTTTTT.

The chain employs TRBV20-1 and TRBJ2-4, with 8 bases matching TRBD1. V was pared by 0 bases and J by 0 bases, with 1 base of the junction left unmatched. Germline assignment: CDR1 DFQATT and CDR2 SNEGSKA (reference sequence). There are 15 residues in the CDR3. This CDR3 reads CSARETGEAKNIQYF. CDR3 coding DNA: TGCAGTGCTAGAGAGACAGGGGAAGCCAAAAACATTCAGTACTTC.

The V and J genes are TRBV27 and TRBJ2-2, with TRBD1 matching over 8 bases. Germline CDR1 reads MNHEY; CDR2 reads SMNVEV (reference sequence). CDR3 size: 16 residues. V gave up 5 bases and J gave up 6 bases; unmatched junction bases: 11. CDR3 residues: CASSGDRYPTAGELFF. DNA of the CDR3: TGTGCCAGCAGTGGGGACAGGTACCCAACCGCCGGGGAGCTGTTTTTT.

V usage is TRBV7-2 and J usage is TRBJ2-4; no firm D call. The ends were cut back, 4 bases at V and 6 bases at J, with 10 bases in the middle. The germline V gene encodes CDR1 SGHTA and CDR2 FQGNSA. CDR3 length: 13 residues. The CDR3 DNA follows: TGTGCCAGCAGCTCTAGGAGTATAAACATTCAGTACTTC. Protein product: CASSSRSINIQYF.

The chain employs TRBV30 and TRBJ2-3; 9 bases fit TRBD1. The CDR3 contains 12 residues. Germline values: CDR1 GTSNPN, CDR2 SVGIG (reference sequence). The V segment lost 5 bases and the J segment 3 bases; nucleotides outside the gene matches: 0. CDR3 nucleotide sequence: TGTGCCTGGGGACAGGGGACAGATACGCAGTATTTT. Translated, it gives CAWGQGTDTQYF.

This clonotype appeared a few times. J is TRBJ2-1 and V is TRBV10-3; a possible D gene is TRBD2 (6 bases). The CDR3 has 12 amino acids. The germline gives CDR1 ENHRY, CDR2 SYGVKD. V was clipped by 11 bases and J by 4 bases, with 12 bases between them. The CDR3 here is CALGSAYNEQFF. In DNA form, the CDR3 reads TGTGCCCTCGGGAGCGCTTACAATGAGCAGTTCTTC.

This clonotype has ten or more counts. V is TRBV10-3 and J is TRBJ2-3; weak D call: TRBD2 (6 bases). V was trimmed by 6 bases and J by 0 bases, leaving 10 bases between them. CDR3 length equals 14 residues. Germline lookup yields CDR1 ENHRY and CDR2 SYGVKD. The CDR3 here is CAIRAGTSTDTQYF. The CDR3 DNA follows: TGTGCCATCAGAGCGGGTACTAGCACAGATACGCAGTATTTT.

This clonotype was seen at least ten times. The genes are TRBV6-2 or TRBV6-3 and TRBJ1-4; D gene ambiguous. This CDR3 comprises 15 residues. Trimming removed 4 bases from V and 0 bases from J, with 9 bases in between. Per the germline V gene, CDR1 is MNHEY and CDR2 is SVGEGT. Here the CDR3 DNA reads TGTGCCAGCAGTTCCGACGGTACAACTAATGAAAAACTGTTTTTT. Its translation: CASSSDGTTNEKLFF.

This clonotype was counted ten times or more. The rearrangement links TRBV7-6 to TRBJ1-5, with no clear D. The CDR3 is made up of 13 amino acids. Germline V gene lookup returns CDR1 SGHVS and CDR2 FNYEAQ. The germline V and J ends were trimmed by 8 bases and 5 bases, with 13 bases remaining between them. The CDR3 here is CASVAGPDQPQHF. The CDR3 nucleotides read TGTGCCAGCGTGGCCGGCCCTGATCAGCCCCAGCATTTT.

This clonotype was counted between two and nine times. The DNA of the CDR3 is TGCAGTGCTCGACGCCACCGGACAGGGGCCCGGGGTAGCTCCTACGAGCAGTACTTC. Translated: CSARRHRTGARGSSYEQYF. This chain connects TRBV20-1 to TRBJ2-7, with 9 positions matching TRBD1. CDR1 and CDR2 (germline): DFQATT, SNEGSKA (reference sequence). After removal of 5 bases from V and 0 bases from J, the junction contained 20 bases not matched to a gene. The CDR3 spans 19 residues.

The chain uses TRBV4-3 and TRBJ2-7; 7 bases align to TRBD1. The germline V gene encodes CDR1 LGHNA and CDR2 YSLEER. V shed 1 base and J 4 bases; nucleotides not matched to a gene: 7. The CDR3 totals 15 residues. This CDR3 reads CASSQAPGGGYEQYF. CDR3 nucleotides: TGCGCCAGCAGCCAAGCGCCAGGGGGTGGTTACGAGCAGTACTTC.